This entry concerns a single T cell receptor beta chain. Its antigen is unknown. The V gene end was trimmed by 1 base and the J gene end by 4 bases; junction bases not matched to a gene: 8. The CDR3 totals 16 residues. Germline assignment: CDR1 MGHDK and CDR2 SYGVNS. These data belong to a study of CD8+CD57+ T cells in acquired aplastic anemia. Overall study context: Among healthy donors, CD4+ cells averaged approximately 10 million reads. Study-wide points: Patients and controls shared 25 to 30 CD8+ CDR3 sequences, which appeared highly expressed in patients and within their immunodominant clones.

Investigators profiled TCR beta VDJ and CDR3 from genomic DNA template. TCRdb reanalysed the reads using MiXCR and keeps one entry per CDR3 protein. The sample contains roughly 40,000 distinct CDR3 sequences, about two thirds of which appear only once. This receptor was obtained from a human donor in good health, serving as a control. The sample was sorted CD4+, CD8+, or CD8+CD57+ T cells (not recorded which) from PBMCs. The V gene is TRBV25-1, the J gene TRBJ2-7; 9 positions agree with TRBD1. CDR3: CASSESRQGGPYEQYF. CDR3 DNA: TGTGCCAGCAGTGAATCCCGACAGGGGGGGCCTTACGAGCAGTACTTC.